In its sample, the clone carrying this T cell receptor beta chain was seen a few times. The sample comes from a study of type 1 regulatory T cells. Study at large: An in vitro protocol generated T-allo10, a Tr1-enriched, alloantigen-specific CD4 T cell product.

TCRdb fed the reads into MiXCR, producing one record per CDR3 protein. Of about 97,000 distinct CDR3 sequences in the sample, around 30% are singletons; the top ten hold around 2.3%. This CDR3 has 13 amino acids. Trimming at V came to 7 bases and at J to 2 bases, leaving 5 bases not matched to a gene. This clonotype was obtained from a human donor in good health. The sequenced sample consisted of CD4+ T cells, either the whole sample or a sorted fraction (not recorded which). This rearrangement joins TRBV12-3 or TRBV12-4 to TRBJ2-7, with 7 bases matching TRBD1. The CDR3 here is CASTKTGPYEQYF. As DNA, the CDR3 is TGTGCCAGCACCAAGACAGGGCCCTACGAGCAGTACTTC.